Listed below are T cell receptor beta chains from one sample, sequenced in a study of CD8 T cell repertoires and HIV-1 epitope variants. No antigen is known for these receptors. The protocol was immunoSEQ multiplex PCR, while the TCRdb copy is restricted to in-frame clones and leaves out a portion. Of approximately 5,200 clones listed, about 67% are singletons. What was sequenced was cultured CD8+ T cells derived from PBMCs. The receptors come from a male donor with HIV. The CDR3 runs from the conserved cysteine through the conserved F or W.

TRBV5-5	TRBJ1-4	CASSSGTTNEKLFF
TRBV18	TRBJ2-7	CASSPQFGQGPYEQYF
TRBV5-1	TRBJ2-2	CASSLYGNTGELFF
TRBV28	TRBJ2-7	CASSLDTSGEQYF
TRBV25-1	TRBJ2-5	CASSEYDTGDSGTQYF
TRBV27	TRBJ2-7	CASSPGSGAYEQYF
TRBV5-4	TRBJ2-3	CASSFEGTDTQYF
TRBV6-5	TRBJ1-1	CASSYLDMNTEAFF
TRBV4-1	TRBJ2-6	CASSHYRGPGGANVLTF
TRBV7-9	TRBJ1-2	CASSYPTTGTYGYTF
TRBV28	TRBJ2-5	CASVSPSGHVQETQYF
TRBV4-3	TRBJ2-2	CASSQELAGTNTGELFF
TRBV4-3	TRBJ1-4	CASSLGSGVREKLFF
TRBV7-8	TRBJ1-2	CASSPPDSKPYGYTF